Presented here are 4 T cell receptor beta chains from one specimen sequenced in a study of cytomegalovirus exposure and HLA in healthy donors. In the PCR, 60 Vbeta and 13 Jbeta primers were used. The data were produced by immunoSEQ multiplex PCR, yet TCRdb's version contains in-frame clones alone and is incomplete. This table has about 190,000 clones, roughly 80% appearing once. The sample comprised PBMCs. The source of these receptors is a boy between 10 and 17 years old in good health and CMV-seronegative.

The rearrangement links TRBV5-1 to TRBJ1-1; tentative D call: TRBD1 (6 bases). Germline V CDR1 and CDR2: SGHRS, YFSETQ. Trimming stripped 2 bases from V and 7 bases from J, with 15 bases between. The CDR3 spans 14 residues. The CDR3, as DNA: TGCGCCAGCAGCTTCGGGACACAGGAACATGAAGCTTTCTTT. It translates to CASSFGTQEHEAFF.

The chain combines TRBV7-9 with TRBJ1-2, with D maybe TRBD1 (6 bases). V lost 1 base to trimming and J lost 6 bases, with 24 bases between them. Germline loops: CDR1 SEHNR, CDR2 FQNEAQ (reference sequence). This CDR3 has 18 amino acids. The CDR3 protein is CASSLDGNKQGYIHGYTF. The CDR3 region has the DNA TGTGCCAGCAGCTTAGACGGGAACAAACAGGGTTATATCCATGGCTACACCTTC.

This chain links TRBV4-1 with TRBJ2-1, with 13 bases aligning to TRBD2. CDR3 length: 16 amino acids. CDR1 and CDR2 (germline): MGHRA, YSYEKL. The V segment lost 4 bases and the J segment 2 bases; nucleotides outside the gene matches: 2. CDR3 sequence (DNA): TGCGCCAGCAGCCCCGGACTAGCGGGAGCCTACAATGAGCAGTTCTTC. This translates into CASSPGLAGAYNEQFF.

The chain is built from TRBV6-6 and TRBJ1-2; 9 nucleotides agree with TRBD1. The germline gives CDR1 MNHNY, CDR2 SVGAGI (reference sequence). There are 16 residues in the CDR3. V lost 6 bases to trimming and J lost 3 bases; unmatched junction nucleotides: 11. This CDR3 is CASRPAGTGNDYGYTF. The CDR3 DNA reads TGTGCCAGCAGACCGGCCGGGACAGGGAACGACTATGGCTACACCTTC.